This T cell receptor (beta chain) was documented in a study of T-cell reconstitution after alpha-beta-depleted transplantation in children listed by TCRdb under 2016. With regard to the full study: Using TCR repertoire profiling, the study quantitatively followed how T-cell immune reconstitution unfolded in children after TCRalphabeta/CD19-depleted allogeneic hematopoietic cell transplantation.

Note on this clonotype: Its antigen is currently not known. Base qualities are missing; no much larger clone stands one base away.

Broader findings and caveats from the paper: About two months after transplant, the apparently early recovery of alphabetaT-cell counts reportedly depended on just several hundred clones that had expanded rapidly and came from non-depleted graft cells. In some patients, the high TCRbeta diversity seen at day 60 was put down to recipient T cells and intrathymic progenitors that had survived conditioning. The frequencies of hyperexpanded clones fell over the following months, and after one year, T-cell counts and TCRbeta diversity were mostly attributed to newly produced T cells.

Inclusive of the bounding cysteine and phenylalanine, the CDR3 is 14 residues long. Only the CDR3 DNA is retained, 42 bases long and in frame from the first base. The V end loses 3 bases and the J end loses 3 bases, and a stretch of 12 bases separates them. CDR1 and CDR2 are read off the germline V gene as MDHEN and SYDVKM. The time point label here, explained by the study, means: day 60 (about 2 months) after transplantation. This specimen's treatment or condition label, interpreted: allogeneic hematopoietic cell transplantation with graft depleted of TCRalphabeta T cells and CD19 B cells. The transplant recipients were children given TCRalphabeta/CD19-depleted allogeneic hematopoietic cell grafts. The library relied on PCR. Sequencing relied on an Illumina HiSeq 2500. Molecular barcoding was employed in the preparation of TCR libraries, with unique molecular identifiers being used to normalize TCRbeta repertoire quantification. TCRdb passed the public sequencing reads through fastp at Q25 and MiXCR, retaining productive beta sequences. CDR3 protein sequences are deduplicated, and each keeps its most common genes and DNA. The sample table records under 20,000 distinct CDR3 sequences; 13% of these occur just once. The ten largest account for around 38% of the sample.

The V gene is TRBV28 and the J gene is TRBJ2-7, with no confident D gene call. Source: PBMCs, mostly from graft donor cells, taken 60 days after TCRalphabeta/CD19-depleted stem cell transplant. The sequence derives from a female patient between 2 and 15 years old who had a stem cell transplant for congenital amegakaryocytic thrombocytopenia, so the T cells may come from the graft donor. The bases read TGTGCCAGCAGTTTCCAAGGTTGGGACTACGAGCAGTACTTC. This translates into CASSFQGWDYEQYF.